The next 8 T cell receptor beta chains were all read from a single sample in a study of OX40 agonist ivuxolimab in advanced cancers. Data came from immunoSEQ multiplex PCR; TCRdb stores just in-frame clones and leaves some out. The sample contains 70,000 or so clones, roughly 84% of which appear only once. The sequencing used CD4+ or CD8+ T cells sorted from blood, collected in a trial of the OX40 agonist ivuxolimab. Receptors were obtained from an adult with an advanced solid tumor such as melanoma, head and neck, liver or kidney cancer.

The genes are TRBV2 and TRBJ2-4; 9 bases align to TRBD2. The CDR3 runs 18 residues. V was pared by 6 bases and J by 2 bases, with 14 bases of the junction left unmatched. The V gene's germline CDR1 is SNHLY and CDR2 FYNNEI. In DNA form, the CDR3 reads TGTGCCAGCAGCCAGAGGGCGGGGGGGCTCACGTCCAAAAACATTCAGTACTTC. Translation: CASSQRAGGLTSKNIQYF.

The chain uses TRBV19 and TRBJ1-5, with 10 nucleotides matching TRBD1. The V gene end was trimmed by 6 bases and the J gene end by 4 bases; junction bases not matched to a gene: 6. This CDR3 has 15 residues. Germline V CDR1 and CDR2: LNHDA, SQIVND (reference sequence). The CDR3 spells CASRRDRGINQPQHF. As DNA, the CDR3 is TGTGCCAGTAGAAGGGACAGGGGAATAAATCAGCCCCAGCATTTT.

The V and J genes are TRBV11-2 and TRBJ2-3, with TRBD2 matching over 8 bases. Germline-derived CDR1 and CDR2 are SGHAT and FQNNGV. This CDR3 comprises 18 residues. The V segment lost 1 base and the J segment 8 bases; nucleotides outside the gene matches: 17. The CDR3 spells CASSLAIDAGRDRGTQYF. CDR3 bases: TGTGCCAGCAGCTTAGCCATAGATGCCGGGAGGGATCGGGGTACGCAGTATTTT.

V is TRBV9 and J is TRBJ1-2, with TRBD1 matching over 9 bases. The CDR3 consists of 16 residues. V shed 4 bases and J 4 bases; nucleotides not matched to a gene: 11. Per germline, CDR1 SGDLS and CDR2 YYNGEE. CDR3 sequence reads: CASSPLQGASLYGYTF. CDR3 sequence (DNA): TGTGCCAGCAGCCCGCTACAGGGGGCTAGCCTCTATGGCTACACCTTC.

The chain recombines TRBV6-1 with TRBJ2-2, with 7 bases lining up with TRBD1. This CDR3 contains 14 residues. CDR1 and CDR2 from the germline V gene are MNHNS and SASEGT. Trimming took 7 bases from V and 3 from J; bases not matched to a gene: 5. The CDR3 region is CASKPGQHTGELFF. The CDR3 coding sequence is TGTGCCAGCAAACCGGGACAGCACACCGGGGAGCTGTTTTTT.

CDR3 sequence reads: CAISESSGKSYGYTF. The CDR3 DNA follows: TGTGCCATCAGTGAGTCGAGTGGGAAGAGCTATGGCTACACCTTC. The chain employs TRBV10-3 and TRBJ1-2, with no clear D. The V and J ends lost 0 bases and 4 bases respectively, with 12 bases between them. The CDR3 is 15 amino acids. Per the germline V gene, CDR1 is ENHRY and CDR2 is SYGVKD.

V usage is TRBV23-1 and J usage is TRBJ2-7; D is undetermined. TRBV23-1 has ORF status, its function being uncertain. The CDR3 spans 13 residues. V was pared by 7 bases and J by 3 bases, with 13 bases between. The CDR3 DNA reads as TGCGCCAGCAAGGTGGGTTGCGGCTACGAGCAGTACTTC. It is translated as CASKVGCGYEQYF.

The chain joins TRBV19 to TRBJ2-3; D gene unclear. The germline V and J ends were trimmed by 5 bases and 5 bases, with 8 bases remaining between them. Looked up from germline, CDR1 is LNHDA and CDR2 is SQIVND (reference sequence). The CDR3 runs to 12 residues. CDR3: CASSPSKDTQYF. For the CDR3, the DNA is TGTGCCAGTAGTCCGTCAAAAGATACGCAGTATTTT. Variable domain in full (rest from reference TRBV19 and TRBJ2-3): DGGITQSPKYLFRKEGQNVTLSCEQNLNHDAMYWYRQDPGQGLRLIYYSQIVNDFQKGDIAEGYSVSREKKESFPLTVTSAQKNPTAFYLCASSPSKDTQYFGPGTRLTVL.